This TCR beta chain was sequenced during a study of blood T cell repertoires in COVID-19. For the study at large: Samples representing acute and convalescent COVID-19 were sourced from the United States, Italy and Spain. Sample material is recorded as cDNA or gDNA derived from T cells, B-cell-depleted T cells, or PBMCs.

In the original workflow: Scientists estimated how many nucleated cells there were by amplifying reference gene primers. Using immunoSEQ multiplex PCR, the repertoire was profiled, and TCRdb retains in-frame clones only, with some absent. V and J calls and clone size are given by that table; D and trimming were obtained from the DNA. The repertoire holds 55,000 to 75,000 clones, with 83% as singletons. This CDR3 comprises 15 residues. V shed 6 bases, J shed 9 bases, and the junction held 13 bases outside the gene matches. CDR1 and CDR2 from the germline V gene are SNHLY and FYNNEI. The source is a human donor in a cohort sampled during active COVID-19. The sequenced sample consisted of peripheral blood. This chain joins TRBV2 and TRBJ2-1, with 8 bases matching TRBD1. The CDR3 here is CASRMDRVMFGEQFF. CDR3 nucleotides: TGTGCCAGCAGGATGGACAGGGTTATGTTTGGTGAGCAGTTCTTC.